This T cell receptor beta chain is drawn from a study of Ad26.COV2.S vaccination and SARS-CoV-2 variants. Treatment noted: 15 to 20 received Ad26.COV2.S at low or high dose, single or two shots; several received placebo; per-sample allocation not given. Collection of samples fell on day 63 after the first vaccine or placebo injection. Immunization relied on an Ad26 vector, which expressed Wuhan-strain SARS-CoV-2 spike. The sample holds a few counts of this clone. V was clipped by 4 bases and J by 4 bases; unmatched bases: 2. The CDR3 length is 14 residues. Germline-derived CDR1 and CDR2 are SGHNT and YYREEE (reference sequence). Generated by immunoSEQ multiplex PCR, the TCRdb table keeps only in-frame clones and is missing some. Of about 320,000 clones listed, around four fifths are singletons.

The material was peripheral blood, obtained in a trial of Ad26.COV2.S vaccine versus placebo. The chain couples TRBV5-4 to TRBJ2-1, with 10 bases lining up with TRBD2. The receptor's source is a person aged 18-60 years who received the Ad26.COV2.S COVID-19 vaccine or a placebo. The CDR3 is CASSGTSVYNEQFF. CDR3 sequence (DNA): TGTGCCAGCAGCGGGACTAGCGTTTACAATGAGCAGTTCTTC.